This TCR beta chain was found in a study of control samples from healthy donors and cancer patients. Profiling relied on immunoSEQ multiplex PCR, and the TCRdb table lists in-frame clones only, not all of them. The data hold tens of thousands of clones, with around 80% observed a single time. Losses at the gene ends were 4 bases for V and 1 base for J; bases not matched to a gene: 4. In germline, CDR1 is KGHSH, CDR2 LQKENI. This CDR3 has 15 residues. This clone was seen only once. The clonotype comes from a woman aged 55-69 years in good health. The sequenced sample was blood. The chain employs TRBV18 and TRBJ1-1; 9 nucleotides agree with TRBD1. The CDR3 loop is CASSLRTGANTEAFF. The CDR3, as DNA: TGTGCCAGCTCACTACGGACAGGGGCGAACACTGAAGCTTTCTTT.